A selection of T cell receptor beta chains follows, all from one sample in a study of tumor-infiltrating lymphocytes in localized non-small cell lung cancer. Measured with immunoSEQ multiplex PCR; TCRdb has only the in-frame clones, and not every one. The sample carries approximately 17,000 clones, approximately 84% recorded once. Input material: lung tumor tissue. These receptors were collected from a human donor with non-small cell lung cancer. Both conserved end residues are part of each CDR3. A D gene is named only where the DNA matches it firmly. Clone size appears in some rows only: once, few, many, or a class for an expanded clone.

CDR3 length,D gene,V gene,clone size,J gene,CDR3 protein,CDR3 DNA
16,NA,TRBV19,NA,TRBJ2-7,CASSMKLGQGGHEQYF,TGTGCCAGTAGTATGAAATTGGGGCAGGGCGGTCACGAGCAGTACTTC
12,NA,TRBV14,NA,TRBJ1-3,CASSQVGNTIYF,TGTGCCAGCAGCCAAGTGGGAAACACCATATATTTT
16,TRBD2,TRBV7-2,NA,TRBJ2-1,CASSPLAGAVRSEQFF,TGTGCCAGCAGCCCCTTAGCGGGAGCGGTGCGTAGTGAGCAGTTCTTC
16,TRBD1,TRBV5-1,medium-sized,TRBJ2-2,CASSLGGTANTGELFF,TGCGCCAGCAGCTTGGGAGGGACAGCCAACACCGGGGAGCTGTTTTTT
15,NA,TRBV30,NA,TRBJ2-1,CAWKTIRRSYNEQFF,TGTGCCTGGAAGACTATCCGCCGCTCCTACAATGAGCAGTTCTTC
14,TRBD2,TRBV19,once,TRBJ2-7,CATSSGGWGYEQYF,TGTGCCACCTCGAGCGGGGGATGGGGTTACGAGCAGTACTTC
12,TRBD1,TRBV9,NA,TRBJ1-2,CASSQQGYGYTF,TGTGCCAGCAGCCAACAGGGGTATGGCTACACCTTC
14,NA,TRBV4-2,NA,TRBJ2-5,CASSRGDSQETQYF,TGTGCCAGCAGCCGCGGTGATAGCCAAGAGACCCAGTACTTC
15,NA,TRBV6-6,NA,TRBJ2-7,CASSPQGTASYEQYF,TGTGCCAGCAGTCCTCAAGGGACGGCCTCCTACGAGCAGTACTTC
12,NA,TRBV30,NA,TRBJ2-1,CAWSVRGNEQFF,TGTGCCTGGAGTGTCAGGGGCAATGAGCAGTTCTTC
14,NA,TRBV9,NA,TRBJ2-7,CASSVGGKAYEQYF,TGTGCCAGCAGCGTAGGGGGCAAAGCCTACGAGCAGTACTTC
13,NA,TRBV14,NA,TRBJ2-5,CASSPYYGETQYF,TGTGCCAGCAGCCCATACTATGGAGAGACCCAGTACTTC
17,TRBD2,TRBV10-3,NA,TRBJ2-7,CAIRGGLAGDNWYEQYF,TGTGCCATCAGGGGGGGACTAGCGGGAGATAATTGGTACGAGCAGTACTTC
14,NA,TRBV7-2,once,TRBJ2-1,CASSFPGLSYEQFF,TGTGCCAGCAGCTTTCCGGGTCTTAGCTATGAGCAGTTCTTC
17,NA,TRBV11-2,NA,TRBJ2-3,CASSLGRRGGGTDTQYF,TGTGCCAGCAGCTTAGGGAGACGAGGAGGCGGCACAGATACGCAGTATTTT
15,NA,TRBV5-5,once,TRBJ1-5,CASSFFVNSNQPQHF,TGTGCCAGCAGCTTCTTTGTAAATAGCAATCAGCCCCAGCATTTT
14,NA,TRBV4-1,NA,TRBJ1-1,CASSFRALNTEAFF,TGCGCCAGCAGCTTCAGGGCCCTGAACACTGAAGCTTTCTTT
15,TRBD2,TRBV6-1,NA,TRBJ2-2,CASSDGTSSTGELFF,TGTGCCAGCAGTGACGGGACTAGCAGCACCGGGGAGCTGTTTTTT
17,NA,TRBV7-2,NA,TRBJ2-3,CASSFRAVAESTDTQYF,TGTGCCAGCAGCTTCCGGGCTGTCGCGGAAAGCACAGATACGCAGTATTTT
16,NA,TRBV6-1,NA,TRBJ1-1,CASSEYEVDKNTEAFF,TGTGCCAGCAGTGAATATGAGGTTGACAAGAACACTGAAGCTTTCTTT
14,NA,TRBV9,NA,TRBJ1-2,CASSTRPRNYGYTF,TGTGCCAGCAGCACCCGACCGAGAAATTATGGCTACACCTTC
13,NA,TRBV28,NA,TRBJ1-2,CASSQGAGYGYTF,TGTGCCAGCAGTCAGGGCGCAGGGTATGGCTACACCTTC
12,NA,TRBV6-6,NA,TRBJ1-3,CASSSVGNTIYF,TGTGCCAGCAGTTCTGTAGGAAACACCATATATTTT
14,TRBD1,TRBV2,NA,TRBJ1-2,CASSLLQGVDGYTF,TGTGCCAGCAGCTTATTACAGGGGGTAGATGGCTACACCTTC
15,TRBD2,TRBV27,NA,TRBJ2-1,CASIRGAGGFDEQFF,TGTGCCAGCATTCGGGGCGCGGGAGGTTTCGATGAGCAGTTCTTC
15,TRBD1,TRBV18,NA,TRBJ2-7,CASSPFGTGIYEQYF,TGTGCCAGCTCACCTTTTGGGACAGGGATCTACGAGCAGTACTTC
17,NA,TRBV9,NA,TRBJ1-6,CASSVEPRPGPNSPLHF,TGTGCCAGCAGCGTAGAACCCCGGCCAGGGCCGAATTCACCCCTCCACTTT
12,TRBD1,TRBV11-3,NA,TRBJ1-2,CASSSSGGGYTF,TGTGCCAGCAGCTCCTCAGGGGGTGGCTACACCTTC
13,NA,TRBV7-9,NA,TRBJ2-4,CASSLLQANIQYF,TGTGCCAGCAGCTTGCTGCAAGCAAACATTCAGTACTTC
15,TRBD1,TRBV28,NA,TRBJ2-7,CASSLLGQGAHEQYF,TGTGCCAGCAGCCTACTAGGACAGGGGGCCCACGAGCAGTACTTC
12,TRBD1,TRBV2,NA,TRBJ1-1,CASRTGITEAFF,TGTGCCAGCAGGACAGGGATAACTGAAGCTTTCTTT
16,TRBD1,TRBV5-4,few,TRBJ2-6,CASSPRQGQGANVLTF,TGTGCCAGCAGCCCCAGACAGGGCCAGGGGGCCAACGTCCTGACTTTC
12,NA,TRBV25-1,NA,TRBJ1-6,CASRVCGPPLHF,TGTGCCAGCCGGGTTTGTGGGCCACCCCTCCACTTT
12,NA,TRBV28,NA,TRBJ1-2,CASTQVGYGYTF,TGTGCCAGCACCCAAGTGGGCTATGGCTACACCTTC
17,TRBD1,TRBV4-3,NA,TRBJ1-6,CASSQGTGRTYNSPLHF,TGCGCCAGCAGCCAAGGGACAGGGAGAACCTATAATTCACCCCTCCACTTT
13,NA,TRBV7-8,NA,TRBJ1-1,CASSSFRDGEAFF,TGTGCCAGCAGCTCATTTCGGGACGGTGAAGCTTTCTTT
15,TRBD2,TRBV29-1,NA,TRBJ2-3,CSVFFGTSGGDTQYF,TGCAGCGTATTTTTCGGGACTAGCGGTGGAGATACGCAGTATTTT
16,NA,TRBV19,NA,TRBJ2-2,CASRPPWGGAAGELFF,TGTGCCAGTAGACCGCCCTGGGGGGGGGCGGCCGGGGAGCTGTTTTTT